Below, 22 T cell receptor beta chains from the same sample are listed, as sequenced in a study of esophageal squamous cell carcinoma under preoperative chemotherapy. TCRdb analysed the PCR reads with MiXCR anew, one entry per CDR3 protein. The sample holds about 30,000 distinct CDR3 sequences, approximately 50% seen once. Time point in this sample: before preoperative PTX-NDP chemotherapy. The material was obtained from a patient given preoperative chemotherapy. All receptors derive from a human donor with esophageal squamous cell carcinoma. The donor label of this sample is uncertain.

The gene calls are TRBV5-1 and TRBJ1-1; no clear D. The CDR3 is 14 amino acids. Germline V gene data show CDR1 as SGHRS and CDR2 as YFSETQ. Trimming pared 0 bases from V and 1 base from J, leaving 7 bases between. CDR3 DNA: TGCGCCAGCAGCTTGGCTGACACGAACACTGAAGCTTTCTTT. Its protein product is CASSLADTNTEAFF.

This clonotype ranks as medium-sized (0.01 to 0.1%). The chain carries TRBV7-2 and TRBJ2-5, with TRBD2 matching over 9 bases. The DNA end favors TRBJ2-7, so the J call may be wrong. CDR3 length equals 15 residues. Per the germline V gene, CDR1 is SGHTA and CDR2 is FQGNSA. The chain's CDR3 is CASSYSGSLGHEQYF. CDR3 coding DNA: TGTGCCAGCAGTTATAGCGGGAGTTTGGGCCACGAGCAGTACTTC.

This clonotype showed up just a few times. This sequence joins TRBV7-8 and TRBJ2-4; 8 bases are shared with TRBD1. Germline loops: CDR1 SGHVS, CDR2 FQNEAQ. The CDR3 contains 15 residues. V trimming: 2 bases; J trimming: 13 bases; junction bases outside the gene matches: 13. The CDR3 coding sequence is TGTGCCAGCAGCTTATACGGGACAGGCAAAAACACCCAGTACTTC. Protein: CASSLYGTGKNTQYF. Supplemented by reference TRBV7-8 and TRBJ2-4, the full variable domain reads GAGVSQSPRYKVAKRGQDVALRCDPISGHVSLFWYQQALGQGPEFLTYFQNEAQLDKSGLPSDRFFAERPEGSVSTLKIQRTQQEDSAVYLCASSLYGTGKNTQYFGAGTRLSVL.

This clonotype has a count of ten or more. This chain joins TRBV6-5 and TRBJ2-5; TRBD2 matches 7 bases. This CDR3 has 17 amino acids. V was clipped by 2 bases and J by 11 bases; unmatched bases: 20. Germline V gene data show CDR1 as MNHEY and CDR2 as SVGAGI. Written as DNA, the CDR3 is TGTGCCAGCAGTTACCAATTAAAGCGGGGTTCCTACAATGAGCAGTACTTC. As protein: CASSYQLKRGSYNEQYF.

This chain links TRBV5-1 with TRBJ2-7, with D tentatively TRBD1 or TRBD2 (5 bases each). CDR1 is SGHRS and CDR2 is YFSETQ in the germline V gene. V lost 3 bases to trimming and J lost 0 bases, with 7 bases between them. CDR3 length: 13 residues. The CDR3 region is CASSWDGSYEQYF. Written as DNA, the CDR3 is TGCGCCAGCAGCTGGGACGGCTCCTACGAGCAGTACTTC.

The gene calls are TRBV10-3 and TRBJ2-3; D is possibly TRBD2 (7 bases). Looked up from germline, CDR1 is ENHRY and CDR2 is SYGVKD. CDR3 size: 14 residues. V lost 11 bases, J lost 5 bases, and 20 bases lay in between. The CDR3 region is CAGIGGGPEDTQYF. In DNA, the CDR3 is TGTGCCGGGATAGGGGGAGGGCCCGAAGATACGCAGTATTTT.

This clonotype was found many times. It may be a read error: a sequence one base away is much more abundant. The chain carries TRBV11-2 and TRBJ2-5; D gene uncertain. This CDR3 region has 12 residues. Germline CDR1 and CDR2: SGHAT and FQNNGV. Trimming shortened V by 2 bases and J by 11 bases, and 12 bases separated the two germline ends. The CDR3 protein is CASSLRLNEQYF. CDR3 nucleotides: TGTGCCAGCAGCTTAAGACTGAATGAGCAGTACTTC.

A note on this clonotype: Relative to the germline gene, one junction end is altered; a read error may explain this. The chain combines TRBV7-2 with TRBJ2-3; 7 bases fit TRBD2. CDR3 size: 16 residues. The germline gives CDR1 SGHTA, CDR2 FQGNSA. The CDR3 DNA is TGTGCCAGCAGGCCCCGCCCGGGGGGTGGCAAAGATACGCAGTATTTC. Translating it yields CASRPRPGGGKDTQYF.

The CDR3 reads CASILRGGTDTQYF. The CDR3 coding sequence is TGTGCCAGCATTTTGAGGGGGGGCACAGATACGCAGTATTTT. The V and J genes are TRBV7-2 and TRBJ2-3, with D perhaps assigned TRBD1 or TRBD2 (6 bases each). Trimming took 7 bases from V and 1 from J, leaving 12 bases between them. In germline, CDR1 is SGHTA, CDR2 FQGNSA. The CDR3 totals 14 residues.

CDR3 in DNA: TGTGCCAGCAGCTCCAGCTTGAGGGCTCCAATCTACGAGCAGTACTTC. Amino acid sequence: CASSSSLRAPIYEQYF. V and J are TRBV7-2 and TRBJ2-7; TRBD2 is a possible D gene (5 bases). Germline CDR1 is SGHTA and CDR2 is FQGNSA. With 4 bases removed from V and 3 bases from J, the gap between germline ends came to 19 bases. The CDR3 is 16 residues long.

In regard to this clonotype: At one boundary the junction diverges from the germline segment, which might be a read error. This sequence joins TRBV7-8 and TRBJ2-3; tentatively, D is TRBD2 (5 bases). CDR1 is SGHVS and CDR2 is FQNEAQ in the germline V gene. The CDR3 consists of 14 residues. CDR3 coding DNA: TGTGCGGGGAGCTTAGCCCGAGAGGCAGATACGCAGTACTTT. Amino acids: CAGSLAREADTQYF.

V gene TRBV7-2 combines with J gene TRBJ2-2, with 10 positions matching TRBD1. With V trimmed by 5 bases and J by 7 bases, 7 bases remained unmatched. Looked up from germline, CDR1 is SGHTA and CDR2 is FQGNSA. CDR3 size: 15 residues. CDR3 sequence (DNA): TGTGCCAGCAGCCTCGGGACAGGGGTTGACGGGGAGCTGTTTTTT. Amino acid sequence: CASSLGTGVDGELFF.

The table lists this clonotype with a count of one. The CDR3: CASSLDQSTGAQYF. CDR3 nucleotide sequence: TGTGCCAGCAGTTTGGACCAAAGCACAGGGGCGCAGTATTTT. J is TRBJ2-3 and V is TRBV28, with TRBD1 matching 7 bases. With V trimmed by 3 bases and J by 10 bases, 10 bases remained unmatched. From germline, CDR1 is MDHEN and CDR2 SYDVKM. The CDR3 consists of 14 residues.

V is TRBV11-3 and J is TRBJ2-7; 11 nucleotides align to TRBD2. The end of the DNA fits TRBJ2-5 better, so the J call may be wrong. The CDR3 covers 16 residues. CDR1 is SGHNT and CDR2 is YENEEA in the germline V gene. This CDR3 is CASSLGGTSGGETQYF. CDR3 DNA sequence: TGTGCCAGCAGCTTAGGGGGGACTAGCGGAGGGGAGACCCAGTACTTC.

The chain links TRBV7-6 to TRBJ2-5; D is perhaps TRBD1 or TRBD2 (6 bases each). In germline, CDR1 is SGHVS, CDR2 FNYEAQ. V shed 3 bases and J shed 11 bases, with 34 bases lying between them. The CDR3 has 19 amino acids. CDR3 nucleotides: TGTGCCAGCAGCTTGGATCCGGGCATCGGGGGCCGAGCCAAAGAGATTCAGTACTTC. Protein: CASSLDPGIGGRAKEIQYF.

On this clonotype itself: Mismatch with germline at one junction end may stem from a read error. The chain combines TRBV7-2 with TRBJ2-4; 7 bases fit TRBD2. The CDR3 has 15 amino acids. Germline V gene lookup returns CDR1 SGHTA and CDR2 FQGNSA. The CDR3 bases are TGTGGCAGCAGCTCGGGGAGGGGAGCCAAAAACACTCAGTACTTC. Translating gives CGSSSGRGAKNTQYF.

The J gene is TRBJ2-1, the V gene TRBV12-5; D perhaps matches TRBD2 (5 bases). CDR3 length: 13 amino acids. V gave up 6 bases and J gave up 3 bases, with 9 bases separating them. Germline values: CDR1 LGHNT, CDR2 FRNRAP. CDR3 sequence reads: CASGTRDYNEQFF. Here the CDR3 DNA reads TGTGCTAGTGGCACACGGGACTACAATGAGCAGTTCTTC. The variable domain in full, completed from reference TRBV12-5 and TRBJ2-1, reads DARVTQTPRHKVTEMGQEVTMRCQPILGHNTVFWYRQTMMQGLELLAYFRNRAPLDDSGMPKDRFSAEMPDATLATLKIQPSEPRDSAVYFCASGTRDYNEQFFGPGTRLTVL.

The chain recombines TRBV14 with TRBJ2-1; the D gene is possibly TRBD2 (6 bases). The CDR3 loop spans 16 amino acids. Germline CDR1 is SGHDN and CDR2 is FVKESK. Trimming left V 1 base short and J 13 bases short, with 23 bases between. The CDR3 protein is CASSQATRERLETQFF. The DNA of the CDR3 is TGTGCCAGCAGCCAAGCCACCCGGGAGCGGTTGGAGACCCAGTTCTTC.

This clonotype is medium-sized by share. The chain carries TRBV7-8 and TRBJ2-7, with 9 bases aligning to TRBD2. The CDR3 consists of 15 residues. Germline V gene lookup returns CDR1 SGHVS and CDR2 FQNEAQ. Losses at the gene ends were 1 base for V and 4 bases for J; bases not matched to a gene: 5. In nucleotides, the CDR3 is TGTGCCAGCAGCTTAGAGGGCGGGAGGGTTTACGAGCAGTACTTC. It encodes CASSLEGGRVYEQYF.

This clonotype was seen many times. The chain employs TRBV5-8 and TRBJ1-1; D call uncertain. The CDR3 contains 12 residues. The ends were cut back, 2 bases at V and 6 bases at J, with 8 bases in the middle. CDR1 and CDR2 from the germline V gene are SGHTS and YDEGEE. Here the CDR3 reads CASSFASSEAFF. CDR3 in DNA: TGTGCCAGCAGCTTTGCGTCCTCTGAAGCTTTCTTT.

This clonotype was seen more than once but under ten times. V usage is TRBV7-2 and J usage is TRBJ2-5, with D perhaps matching TRBD2 (6 bases). Near its end, the DNA agrees better with TRBJ2-7, so the J call may be wrong. The CDR3 consists of 14 residues. CDR1 is SGHTA and CDR2 is FQGNSA in the germline V gene. The CDR3: CASSLAGGDYEQYF. CDR3 sequence (DNA): TGTGCCAGCAGCTTAGCAGGAGGGGACTACGAGCAGTACTTC.

This chain uses TRBV12-3 or TRBV12-4 with TRBJ2-4, with D unresolved. The CDR3 sequence is 13 residues long. V was cut by 11 bases and J by 13 bases, with 24 bases left in between. The CDR3 loop is CALSVLGQNTQYF. In DNA, the CDR3 is TGTGCCCTCAGTGTCCTAGGCCAAAACACCCAGTACTTC.